Below are 13 T cell receptor beta chains sequenced from a single sample in a study of T cell responses to AZD1222 COVID-19 vaccine. Some clones are missing from TCRdb's copy, which holds only in-frame ones; the method was immunoSEQ multiplex PCR. The table lists 150,000 to 200,000 clones, 90% to 95% of them singletons. The sample was peripheral blood, taken 28 days after the second dose of the MenACWY control vaccine. The receptors were sampled from an adult who received the MenACWY meningococcal vaccine as a control.

The chain has TRBV7-2 and TRBJ2-2, with D perhaps given as TRBD1 or TRBD2 (5 bases each). V dropped 0 bases and J dropped 2 bases, with 10 bases sitting between them. The CDR3 is 16 amino acids. In germline, CDR1 is SGHTA, CDR2 FQGNSA. CDR3 coding DNA: TGTGCCAGCAGCTTAGCGGTTCGGGGCAACACCGGGGAGCTGTTTTTT. Amino acids: CASSLAVRGNTGELFF.

The chain joins TRBV6-4 to TRBJ2-1; 11 nucleotides line up with TRBD2. The ends lost 4 bases at V and 4 bases at J; junction bases unmatched: 0. This CDR3 is 14 amino acids long. Germline lookup yields CDR1 MRHNA and CDR2 SNTAGT. CDR3 residues: CASSASGRYNEQFF. CDR3 bases: TGTGCCAGCAGTGCTAGCGGGAGGTACAATGAGCAGTTCTTC.

The chain couples TRBV6-5 to TRBJ2-2; D is uncertain. There are 11 residues in the CDR3. Germline V lookup: CDR1 MNHEY, CDR2 SVGAGI. Trimming pared 6 bases from V and 6 bases from J, leaving 5 bases between. CDR3 sequence: CASSVAGELFF. As DNA, the CDR3 is TGTGCCAGCAGCGTAGCCGGGGAGCTGTTTTTT.

V gene TRBV9 combines with J gene TRBJ2-6; 10 bases align to TRBD2. There are 18 residues in the CDR3. Trimming removed 4 bases from V and 0 bases from J; junction bases left unmatched: 7. Germline loops: CDR1 SGDLS, CDR2 YYNGEE. Here the CDR3 reads CASSPLAGGGSGANVLTF. In DNA, the CDR3 is TGTGCCAGCAGCCCATTAGCGGGAGGCGGCTCTGGGGCCAACGTCCTGACTTTC.

The chain employs TRBV7-9 and TRBJ2-6; 7 bases map to TRBD1. With 10 bases clipped from V and 0 bases from J, the junction kept 9 bases outside the gene matches. From germline, CDR1 is SEHNR and CDR2 FQNEAQ (reference sequence). This CDR3 has 16 amino acids. CDR3 in amino acids: CAIGARGNSGANVLTF. CDR3 DNA sequence: TGTGCCATCGGGGCCAGGGGGAACTCTGGGGCCAACGTCCTGACTTTC.

The chain employs TRBV7-8 and TRBJ1-5; 7 bases map to TRBD1. Germline V CDR1 and CDR2: SGHVS, FQNEAQ. J gave up 14 bases and V 2 bases, and 6 bases lay outside the gene matches. This CDR3 is built from 12 residues. The CDR3 sequence is CASSLTGTVEHF. The CDR3 coding sequence is TGTGCCAGCAGCTTAACCGGGACAGTAGAGCATTTT.

The chain carries TRBV11-3 and TRBJ2-1, with TRBD2 as a possible D gene (6 bases). Germline lookup yields CDR1 SGHNT and CDR2 YENEEA. The length of the CDR3 is 16 residues. V was pared by 1 base and J by 0 bases, with 10 bases between. CDR3 amino acids: CASSLAPSASYNEQFF. The CDR3, as DNA: TGTGCCAGCAGCTTAGCCCCTAGCGCCTCCTACAATGAGCAGTTCTTC.

The V call is TRBV13, the J call TRBJ1-1, with D perhaps TRBD1 (5 bases). The ends were cut back, 5 bases at V and 2 bases at J, with 12 bases in the middle. There are 14 residues in the CDR3. Germline V gives CDR1 PRHDT, CDR2 FYEKMQ (reference sequence). The CDR3 DNA follows: TGTGCCAGCAGCCCGCCGGGACGAAACACTGAAGCTTTCTTT. This encodes CASSPPGRNTEAFF. Complete variable domain (other parts from reference TRBV13 and TRBJ1-1): AAGVIQSPRHLIKEKRETATLKCYPIPRHDTVYWYQQGPGQDPQFLISFYEKMQSDKGSIPDRFSAQQFSDYHSELNMSSLELGDSALYFCASSPPGRNTEAFFGQGTRLTVV.

J is TRBJ1-5 and V is TRBV28; D is unresolved. Germline values: CDR1 MDHEN, CDR2 SYDVKM. Trimming cost V 10 bases and J 7 bases, with 11 bases left between them. The CDR3 has 11 amino acids. This CDR3 reads CAKAPRQPQHF. As DNA, the CDR3 is TGTGCCAAAGCCCCCAGGCAGCCCCAGCATTTT.

The genes are TRBV11-2 and TRBJ2-1, with 10 nucleotides matching TRBD2. The length of the CDR3 is 13 residues. The germline V gene has CDR1 SGHAT and CDR2 FQNNGV. J was trimmed by 9 bases and V by 7 bases; bases with no gene match: 6. The CDR3 sequence: CASKASGRGEQFF. CDR3 coding DNA: TGTGCCAGCAAGGCTAGCGGGAGAGGTGAGCAGTTCTTC.

This clone was seen a single time. Sequence at one end of the junction differs from germline and may be a read error. J is TRBJ2-7 and V is TRBV5-1; 13 bases map to TRBD2. Germline CDR1 is SGHRS and CDR2 is YFSETQ. The CDR3 has 13 residues. The CDR3 sequence is CASSLGLAGVWNF. The DNA of the CDR3 is TGCGCCAGCAGCCTAGGACTAGCGGGGGTCTGGAACTTC.

This rearrangement joins TRBV7-2 to TRBJ2-2, with D hard to call. Trimming removed 1 base from V and 5 bases from J, with 8 bases in between. The CDR3 is 14 residues long. Looked up from germline, CDR1 is SGHTA and CDR2 is FQGNSA. The CDR3 loop reads CASSLVLGTGELFF. Written as DNA, the CDR3 is TGTGCCAGCAGCTTAGTTCTTGGAACCGGGGAGCTGTTTTTT.

V gene TRBV5-8 combines with J gene TRBJ1-1; TRBD1 matches at 8 bases. Germline CDR1 is SGHTS and CDR2 is YDEGEE. This CDR3 is 16 amino acids long. V was clipped by 4 bases and J by 0 bases; unmatched bases: 8. CDR3 nucleotide sequence: TGTGCCAGCAGCACAACGACAGGGGATATGAACACTGAAGCTTTCTTT. Its translation: CASSTTTGDMNTEAFF. The whole variable domain, filled in from reference TRBV5-8 and TRBJ1-1, reads EAGVTQSPTHLIKTRGQQATLRCSPISGHTSVYWYQQALGLGLQFLLWYDEGEERNRGNFPPRFSGRQFPNYSSELNVNALELEDSALYLCASSTTTGDMNTEAFFGQGTRLTVV.